These T cell receptor beta chains were read from a single sample in a study of cytomegalovirus exposure and HLA in healthy donors. Generated by immunoSEQ multiplex PCR, the TCRdb table keeps only in-frame clones and is missing some. The sample lists approximately 140,000 clones; around four fifths were seen once. The sequenced material came from PBMCs. The origin of the receptors is a male donor in good health and CMV-seropositive. Both conserved end residues are part of each CDR3. A D gene is named only where the DNA matches it firmly. Clone size appears in some rows only: once, few, many, or a class for an expanded clone.

CDR3 DNA | CDR3 protein | clone size | J gene | D gene | V gene
TGTGCCAGCAGCCCAGGACAGGGGAACACCGGGGAGCTGTTTTTT | CASSPGQGNTGELFF | - | TRBJ2-2 | TRBD1 | TRBV7-9
TGTGCCAGCAGTGATCGGGGGGCGAAAGAGACCCAGTACTTC | CASSDRGAKETQYF | - | TRBJ2-5 | - | TRBV2
TGTGCCAGCAGTTACGGATCTGAGGGCGGATATGGCTACACCTTC | CASSYGSEGGYGYTF | - | TRBJ1-2 | - | TRBV6-6
TGTGCCAGTAGTATTATAGTTTTGTCCTATCAGCCCCAGCATTTT | CASSIIVLSYQPQHF | - | TRBJ1-5 | - | TRBV19
TGCGCCAGCAGCATAGGGACTAGCGCCACAGATACGCAGTATTTT | CASSIGTSATDTQYF | - | TRBJ2-3 | TRBD2 | TRBV5-1
TGTGCCAGCAGCCCCCCTATCAGCGGTACCTCCTACAATGAGCAGTTCTTC | CASSPPISGTSYNEQFF | - | TRBJ2-1 | - | TRBV7-9
TGTGCCAGCAGTTTTAACAGGGAGGATACGCAGTATTTT | CASSFNREDTQYF | - | TRBJ2-3 | - | TRBV27
TGTGCCAGCAGCTTGGAGTACAGGGGACGAGAGCAGTACTTC | CASSLEYRGREQYF | - | TRBJ2-7 | TRBD1 | TRBV5-4
TGTGCCAGCAGTGACTCTAGACTCAGTGAAGGGAGTTCACCCCTCCACTTT | CASSDSRLSEGSSPLHF | once | TRBJ1-6 | - | TRBV25-1
TGTGCCAGCAGTTTCCGGAGGGACCTCTACACAGATACGCAGTATTTT | CASSFRRDLYTDTQYF | - | TRBJ2-3 | - | TRBV7-3
TGTGCCAGCCGCACCGCCGCGGGACAGGGGATGTACGAGCAGTACTTC | CASRTAAGQGMYEQYF | - | TRBJ2-7 | TRBD1 | TRBV27
TGTGCCAGCAGCACGATACTAGGACAGTCGACCTATGGCTACACCTTC | CASSTILGQSTYGYTF | - | TRBJ1-2 | - | TRBV27
TGTGCCAGCTCCCCGACCGGGACAGGGGTTTACGAGCAGTACTTC | CASSPTGTGVYEQYF | - | TRBJ2-7 | TRBD1 | TRBV28
TGTGCCAGCAGCTTATTCGTCGGCGGGGGGGCTCTTGATACGCAGTATTTT | CASSLFVGGGALDTQYF | - | TRBJ2-3 | TRBD2 | TRBV7-9
TGTGCCTGGAGTTCCGGGACAGGCGCCTACGAGCAGTACTTC | CAWSSGTGAYEQYF | - | TRBJ2-7 | TRBD1 | TRBV30
TGTGCCAGCAGCATCGGACTAGAGGGAAACCAAGAGACCCAGTACTTC | CASSIGLEGNQETQYF | - | TRBJ2-5 | TRBD2 | TRBV11-1
TGTGCCAGCAGCATGGGACTAGCGGGTCTATACGAGCAGTACTTC | CASSMGLAGLYEQYF | once | TRBJ2-7 | TRBD2 | TRBV7-2
TGTGCCAGCAGTTTAGACCACGGGGTACGCGAGCAGTACTTC | CASSLDHGVREQYF | - | TRBJ2-7 | - | TRBV28
TGTGCCATCAGTACTACAGGGGTGAGCACAGATACGCAGTATTTT | CAISTTGVSTDTQYF | - | TRBJ2-3 | TRBD1 | TRBV10-3
TGTGCCAGTAAGGAGAGCTCCTATAATTCACCCCTCCACTTT | CASKESSYNSPLHF | - | TRBJ1-6 | - | TRBV19
TGTGCCAGCAGCTTAGCTGGAGGCTACAATGAGCAGTTCTTC | CASSLAGGYNEQFF | - | TRBJ2-1 | - | TRBV7-6
TGCGCCAGCAATCCCGGACAGGGGCTCTTTTCTTCCCAGCATTTT | CASNPGQGLFSSQHF | few | TRBJ1-5 | TRBD1 | TRBV23-1
TGTGCCAGCAGTCGCCTAGCGGGGTCCTACGAGCAGTACTTC | CASSRLAGSYEQYF | - | TRBJ2-7 | TRBD2 | TRBV6-6
TGTGCCAGCAGCCAAGGAGGCGACACCGGGGAGCTGTTTTTT | CASSQGGDTGELFF | - | TRBJ2-2 | - | TRBV5-4
TGTGCCAGCCGATGGGAGGGATGGGAGCAGTACTTC | CASRWEGWEQYF | - | TRBJ2-7 | TRBD2 | TRBV6-1
TGTGCCAGCACACCGGGACTAGTGAACATTCAGTACTTC | CASTPGLVNIQYF | - | TRBJ2-4 | TRBD2 | TRBV28
TGTGCCACCAGCAGAGATTCGACAGCCTATAGCAATCAGCCCCAGCATTTT | CATSRDSTAYSNQPQHF | - | TRBJ1-5 | - | TRBV15
TGCGCCAGCAGCTCGGGACTAGCGGGGATCTACAATGAGCAGTTCTTC | CASSSGLAGIYNEQFF | - | TRBJ2-1 | TRBD2 | TRBV5-1
TGTGCCAGCAGCTTGACGGGAGACGTCTATGGCTACACCTTC | CASSLTGDVYGYTF | - | TRBJ1-2 | - | TRBV5-8
TGTGCCAGTAGTGAGACAGCCGTAGGCCACGAGCAGTACTTC | CASSETAVGHEQYF | - | TRBJ2-7 | - | TRBV19
TGTGCCAGCAGACGGGACAGGGGCTACGAGCAGTACTTC | CASRRDRGYEQYF | - | TRBJ2-7 | TRBD1 | TRBV7-6
TGTGCCTGGAGTCAACTAGAATACAATGAGCAGTTCTTC | CAWSQLEYNEQFF | - | TRBJ2-1 | - | TRBV30
TGTGCCAGTAGTGAGAGCTCCCTGAGCTCCTACAATGAGCAGTTCTTC | CASSESSLSSYNEQFF | - | TRBJ2-1 | - | TRBV19
TGCGCCAGCAGCCAAGGGATAGTCAGGGGAAGCAATCAGCCCCAGCATTTT | CASSQGIVRGSNQPQHF | - | TRBJ1-5 | - | TRBV4-1
TGCGCCAGCAGCCTACTAGCGGGGGCCCACAATGAGCAGTTCTTC | CASSLLAGAHNEQFF | - | TRBJ2-1 | TRBD2 | TRBV5-1
TGTGCCAGCAGCGATGGACAGGGGACATCTGAGTCCTACACCTTC | CASSDGQGTSESYTF | - | TRBJ1-2 | TRBD1 | TRBV25-1
TGTGCCAGCAGTAGGGAAGGGAGAGAGACCCAGTACTTC | CASSREGRETQYF | few | TRBJ2-5 | - | TRBV6-1
TGTGCCTGGTCGAATAGCGGGACCGTCTCCAATGAGCAGTTCTTC | CAWSNSGTVSNEQFF | - | TRBJ2-1 | TRBD2 | TRBV30
TGTGCCACCTCGACTAGCGAGGCCTACGAGCAGTACTTC | CATSTSEAYEQYF | - | TRBJ2-7 | TRBD2 | TRBV7-8
TGTGCCAGCAGCGATGGGTACAGGGCTATCGGGGAGCTGTTTTTT | CASSDGYRAIGELFF | - | TRBJ2-2 | - | TRBV7-9
TGTGCCAGCAGCTTCGCGCAGCGGGGTGCCTACGAGCAGTACTTC | CASSFAQRGAYEQYF | once | TRBJ2-7 | TRBD2 | TRBV7-9
TGTGCCAGCATAAGGCTAGATGATGATACGCAGTATTTT | CASIRLDDDTQYF | - | TRBJ2-3 | - | TRBV6-1
TGCAGCGTTGAATCCGGACAGGGAAAGGCCGGGGAGCTGTTTTTT | CSVESGQGKAGELFF | - | TRBJ2-2 | TRBD1 | TRBV29-1
TGTGCCAGCAGCGCGCGGACAAGTAGCTCCTACAATGAGCAGTTCTTC | CASSARTSSSYNEQFF | - | TRBJ2-1 | - | TRBV9
TGCGCCAGCAGTGAGGTGCCGGGGACTGAAGCTTTCTTT | CASSEVPGTEAFF | - | TRBJ1-1 | - | TRBV10-1
TGTGCTAGCAGCTTACGGGGGGGCTACGAGCAGTACTTC | CASSLRGGYEQYF | - | TRBJ2-7 | TRBD2 | TRBV7-7
TGCGCCAGCAGCCAAGATTCAGGGTTCAATTTCTACGAGCAGTACTTC | CASSQDSGFNFYEQYF | - | TRBJ2-7 | - | TRBV4-3
TGTGCCAGCACAGCGCAGTACGAGCAGTACTTC | CASTAQYEQYF | - | TRBJ2-7 | - | TRBV28
TGCGCCAGCAGCCCCTACACAGATACGCAGTATTTT | CASSPYTDTQYF | - | TRBJ2-3 | - | TRBV5-1
TGCGCCAGCATCGCCAAAGAGGGTCGCTACGAGCAGTACTTC | CASIAKEGRYEQYF | - | TRBJ2-7 | - | TRBV10-1
TGTGCCAGCAGCTTAGGCGGCAGGGTCAATCAGCCCCAGCATTTT | CASSLGGRVNQPQHF | - | TRBJ1-5 | - | TRBV7-8
TGTGCCAGCAGCCCAAACCTCCAAGGGGCGCAGAATCAGCCCCAGCATTTT | CASSPNLQGAQNQPQHF | once | TRBJ1-5 | - | TRBV7-3
TGTGCCAGCAGTTACCCGGGACAGGGGGCCTTGGGGGAGCAGTTCTTC | CASSYPGQGALGEQFF | - | TRBJ2-1 | TRBD1 | TRBV27
TGTGCCAGCAGACTGGACGGCGGACAGGGGAATTCACCCCTCCACTTT | CASRLDGGQGNSPLHF | - | TRBJ1-6 | TRBD1 | TRBV5-4